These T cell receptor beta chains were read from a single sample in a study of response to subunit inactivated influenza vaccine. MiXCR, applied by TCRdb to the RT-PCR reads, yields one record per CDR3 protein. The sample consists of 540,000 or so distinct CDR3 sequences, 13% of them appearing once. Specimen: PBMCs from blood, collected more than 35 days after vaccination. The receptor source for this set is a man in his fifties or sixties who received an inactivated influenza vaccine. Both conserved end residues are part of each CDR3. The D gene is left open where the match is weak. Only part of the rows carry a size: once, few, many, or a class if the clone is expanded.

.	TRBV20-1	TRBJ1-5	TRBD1	CCARDAGTGDPYSNQPQHF	TGCTGTGCTAGAGATGCCGGGACAGGGGACCCTTATAGCAATCAGCCCCAGCATTTT
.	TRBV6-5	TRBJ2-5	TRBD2	CASSYSKGIAGEQETQYF	TGTGCCAGCAGTTACTCTAAGGGCATAGCGGGGGAACAAGAGACCCAGTACTTC
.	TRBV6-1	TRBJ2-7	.	CASSRSWNPEEQYF	TGTGCCAGCAGCCGGAGTTGGAACCCGGAGGAGCAGTACTTC
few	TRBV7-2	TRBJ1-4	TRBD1	CASSPGGQGLEKLFF	TGTGCCAGCAGCCCAGGGGGACAGGGCCTCGAAAAACTGTTTTTT
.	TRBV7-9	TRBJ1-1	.	CASSFGQGLNTEAFF	TGTGCCAGCAGCTTTGGGCAGGGGTTGAACACTGAAGCTTTCTTT
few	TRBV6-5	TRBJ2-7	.	CASRGSGDEQYF	TGTGCCAGCAGAGGATCAGGGGACGAGCAGTACTTC
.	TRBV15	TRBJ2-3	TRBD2	CATSRDLGGRDSQYF	TGTGCCACCAGCAGAGATCTCGGCGGGAGGGACTCGCAGTATTTT
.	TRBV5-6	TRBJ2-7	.	CASSTDTTYEQYF	TGTGCCAGCAGCACAGACACGACCTACGAGCAGTACTTC
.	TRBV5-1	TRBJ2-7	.	CASSYLRGIDYEQYF	TGCGCCAGCAGCTACCTACGGGGGATCGACTACGAGCAGTACTTC
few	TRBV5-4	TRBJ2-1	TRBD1	CASSKDRGSWNEQFF	TGTGCCAGCAGCAAAGACAGGGGGTCCTGGAATGAGCAGTTCTTC
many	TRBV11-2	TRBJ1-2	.	CASSLDLGDGYTF	TGTGCCAGCAGCTTAGATCTCGGCGATGGCTACACCTTC
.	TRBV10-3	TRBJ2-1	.	CAISINNEQFF	TGTGCCATCAGTATTAACAATGAGCAGTTCTTC
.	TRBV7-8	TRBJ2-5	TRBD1	CASSDTGARETQYF	TGTGCCAGCAGCGACACAGGGGCACGGGAGACCCAGTACTTC
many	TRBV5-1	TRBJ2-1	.	CASSLEGHQYNEQFF	TGCGCCAGCAGCTTGGAAGGCCACCAGTACAATGAGCAGTTCTTC
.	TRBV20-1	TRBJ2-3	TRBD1	CSARPGGRSTDTRYF	TGCAGTGCTAGGCCAGGGGGCCGTAGCACAGATACGCGGTATTTT
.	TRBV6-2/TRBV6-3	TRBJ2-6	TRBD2	CASRRLRGGSSGGSGANVLTF	TGTGCCAGCAGACGCCTTAGGGGTGGGAGTAGCGGGGGATCTGGGGCCAACGTCCTGACTTTC
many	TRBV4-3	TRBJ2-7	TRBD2	CASSQVAGYSYEQYF	TGCGCCAGCAGCCAAGTAGCGGGATACTCCTACGAGCAGTACTTC
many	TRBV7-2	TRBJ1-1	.	CASSLVSMNTEAFF	TGTGCCAGCAGCTTAGTTTCCATGAACACTGAAGCTTTCTTT
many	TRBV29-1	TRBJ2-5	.	CSVEGNEETQYF	TGCAGCGTTGAGGGAAATGAAGAGACCCAGTACTTC
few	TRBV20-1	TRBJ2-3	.	CSARDLGDSTDTQYF	TGCAGTGCTAGAGATTTGGGGGATAGCACAGATACGCAGTATTTT
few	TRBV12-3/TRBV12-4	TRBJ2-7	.	CASSSTRFPSYEQYF	TGTGCCAGCAGTTCGACTAGATTCCCCTCCTACGAGCAGTACTTC
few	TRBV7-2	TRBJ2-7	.	CASSVPATGRAEQYF	TGTGCCAGCAGTGTCCCGGCCACAGGGCGGGCCGAGCAGTACTTC
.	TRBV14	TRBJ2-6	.	CASSPYNSGANVLTF	TGTGCCAGCAGTCCGTACAACTCTGGGGCCAACGTCCTGACTTTC
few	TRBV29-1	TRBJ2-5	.	CSVDRPGYQETQYF	TGCAGCGTTGACCGGCCGGGCTACCAAGAGACCCAGTACTTC
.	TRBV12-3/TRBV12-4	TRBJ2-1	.	CASSFNRGYNEQFF	TGTGCCAGCAGTTTTAACCGTGGCTACAATGAGCAGTTCTTC
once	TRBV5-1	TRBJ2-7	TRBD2	CASSLPLAGRDEQYF	TGCGCCAGCAGCTTGCCCTTAGCGGGACGGGACGAGCAGTACTTC
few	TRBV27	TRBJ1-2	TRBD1	CASSFHQGAYGYTF	TGTGCCAGCAGTTTTCATCAGGGGGCATATGGCTACACCTTC
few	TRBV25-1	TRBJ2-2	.	CASSEWGGGGELFF	TGTGCCAGCAGTGAATGGGGAGGGGGCGGGGAGCTGTTTTTT
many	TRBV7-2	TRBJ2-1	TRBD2	CASSLRAGGQNNEQFF	TGTGCCAGCAGCTTAAGGGCGGGAGGGCAGAACAATGAGCAGTTCTTC
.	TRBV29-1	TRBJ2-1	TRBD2	CSFRTSGFYNEQFF	TGCAGCTTCCGGACTAGCGGGTTTTACAATGAGCAGTTCTTC
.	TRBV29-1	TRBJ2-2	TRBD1	CSVRTGGSTGELFF	TGCAGCGTTAGGACAGGGGGGAGTACCGGGGAGCTGTTTTTT
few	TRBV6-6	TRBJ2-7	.	CASSDSGGSEQYF	TGTGCCAGCAGTGATAGTGGGGGGTCCGAGCAGTACTTC
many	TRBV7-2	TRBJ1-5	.	CASSLAPLGYSPQHF	TGTGCCAGCAGCTTAGCGCCCCTAGGATATTCGCCCCAGCATTTT
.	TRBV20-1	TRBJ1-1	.	CSARVGSEAFF	TGCAGTGCTAGAGTTGGCAGTGAAGCTTTCTTT
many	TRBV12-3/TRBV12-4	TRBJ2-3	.	CASSFGRGSSTDTQYF	TGTGCCAGCAGTTTCGGGCGGGGTTCTAGCACAGATACGCAGTATTTT
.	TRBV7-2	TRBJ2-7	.	CASSLEASAPGEQYF	TGTGCCAGCAGCTTAGAGGCTAGCGCCCCGGGCGAGCAGTACTTC
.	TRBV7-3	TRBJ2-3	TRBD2	CASSLRRESDTQYF	TGTGCCAGCAGCTTGCGGCGGGAGTCAGATACGCAGTATTTT
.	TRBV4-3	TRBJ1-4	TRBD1	CASRDRGTTNEKLFF	TGCGCCAGCAGGGACAGGGGAACAACTAATGAAAAACTGTTTTTT
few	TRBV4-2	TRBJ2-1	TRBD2	CASSQDQAGVSYNEQFF	TGTGCCAGCAGCCAAGATCAAGCGGGGGTCTCCTACAATGAGCAGTTCTTC
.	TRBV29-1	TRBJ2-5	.	CSVEDPIHYRTAGETQYF	TGCAGCGTTGAAGATCCTATCCATTACCGGACAGCGGGGGAGACCCAGTACTTC
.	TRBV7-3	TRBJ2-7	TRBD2	CASSPEAGGSYEQYF	TGTGCCAGCAGCCCGGAGGCGGGAGGGTCCTACGAGCAGTACTTC
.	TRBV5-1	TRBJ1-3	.	CASSLEEAGNTIYF	TGCGCCAGCAGCTTGGAAGAGGCTGGAAACACCATATATTTT
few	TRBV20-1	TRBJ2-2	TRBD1	CSARGFGTGLGELFF	TGCAGTGCTAGAGGATTCGGGACAGGGTTGGGGGAGCTGTTTTTT
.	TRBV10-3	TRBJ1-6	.	CAISEPGTLSLSPLHF	TGTGCCATCAGTGAACCGGGGACACTTTCGCTCTCACCCCTCCACTTT
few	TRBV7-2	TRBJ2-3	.	CASSPPSHTQYF	TGTGCCAGCAGCCCCCCTAGTCACACGCAGTATTTT
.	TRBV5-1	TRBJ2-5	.	CASSFPAGAETQYF	TGCGCCAGCAGCTTTCCCGCGGGGGCCGAGACCCAGTACTTC
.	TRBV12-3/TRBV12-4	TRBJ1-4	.	CASGLKQGRNEKLFF	TGTGCCAGCGGGCTAAAGCAGGGGCGTAATGAAAAACTGTTTTTT
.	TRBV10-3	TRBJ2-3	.	CAISEQSIPSTDTQYF	TGTGCCATCAGTGAACAGTCCATCCCCTCCACAGATACGCAGTATTTT
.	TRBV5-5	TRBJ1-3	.	CASSLLQPLSSGNTIYF	TGTGCCAGCAGCTTATTACAGCCTCTGAGCTCTGGAAACACCATATATTTT
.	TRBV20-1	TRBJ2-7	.	CSASRGATIEQYF	TGCAGTGCTAGTCGGGGGGCCACCATCGAGCAGTACTTC
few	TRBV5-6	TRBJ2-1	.	CASSLDLQSGNEQFF	TGTGCCAGCAGCTTGGATTTGCAGTCTGGCAATGAGCAGTTCTTC
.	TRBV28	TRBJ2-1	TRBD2	CATAGERYNEQFF	TGTGCCACCGCGGGAGAGCGGTACAATGAGCAGTTCTTC
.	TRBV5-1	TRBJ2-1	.	CASSLGGVGVYNEQFF	TGCGCCAGCAGCTTGGGGGGAGTGGGGGTCTACAATGAGCAGTTCTTC
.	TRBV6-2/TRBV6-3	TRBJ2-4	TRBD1	CASKIGGLKNIQYF	TGTGCCAGCAAGATAGGGGGCCTCAAAAACATTCAGTACTTC
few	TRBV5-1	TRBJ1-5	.	CASSLTAGSPQHF	TGCGCCAGCAGCTTGACTGCCGGCTCGCCCCAGCATTTT